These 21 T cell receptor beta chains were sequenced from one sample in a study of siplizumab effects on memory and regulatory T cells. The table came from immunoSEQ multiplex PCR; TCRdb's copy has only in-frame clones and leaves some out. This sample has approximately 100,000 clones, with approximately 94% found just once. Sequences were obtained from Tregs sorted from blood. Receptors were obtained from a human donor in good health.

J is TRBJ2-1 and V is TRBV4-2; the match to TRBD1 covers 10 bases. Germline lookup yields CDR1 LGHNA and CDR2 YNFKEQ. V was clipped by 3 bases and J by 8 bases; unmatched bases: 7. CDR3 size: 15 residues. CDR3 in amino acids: CASSQAGTGVDEQFF. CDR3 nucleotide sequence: TGTGCCAGCAGCCAGGCCGGGACAGGGGTGGATGAGCAGTTCTTC.

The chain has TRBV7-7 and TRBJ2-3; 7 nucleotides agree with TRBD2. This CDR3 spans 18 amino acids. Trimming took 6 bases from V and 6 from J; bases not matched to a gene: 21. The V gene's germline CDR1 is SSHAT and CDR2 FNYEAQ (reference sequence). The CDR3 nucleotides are TGTGCCAGCAGACCAGCCCCGACTAGCCGGTTCCAATCGGATACGCAGTATTTT. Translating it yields CASRPAPTSRFQSDTQYF.

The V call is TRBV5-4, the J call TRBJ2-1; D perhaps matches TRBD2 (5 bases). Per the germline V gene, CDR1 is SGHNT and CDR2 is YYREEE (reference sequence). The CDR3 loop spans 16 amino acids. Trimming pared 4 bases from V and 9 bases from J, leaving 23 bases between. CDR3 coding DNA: TGTGCCAGCAGCCCAACGGGCGGGTGGCGGTCGGGTGAGCAGTTCTTC. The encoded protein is CASSPTGGWRSGEQFF.

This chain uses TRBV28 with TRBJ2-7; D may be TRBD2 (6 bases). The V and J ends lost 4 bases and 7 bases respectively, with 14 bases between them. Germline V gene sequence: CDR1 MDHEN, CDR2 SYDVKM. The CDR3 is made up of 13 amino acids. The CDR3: CASSSPGGYEQYF. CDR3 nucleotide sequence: TGTGCCAGCAGTTCCCCTGGAGGGTATGAGCAGTACTTC.

This CDR3 is CAWSVGRGLTDTQYF. In DNA, the CDR3 is TGTGCCTGGAGTGTAGGTAGAGGTCTCACAGATACGCAGTATTTT. The chain has TRBV30 and TRBJ2-3; no firm D call. The CDR3 is made up of 15 amino acids. CDR1 GTSNPN and CDR2 SVGIG come from the germline V gene (reference sequence). V dropped 0 bases and J dropped 2 bases, with 12 bases sitting between them. The complete variable domain, with remaining parts taken from reference TRBV30 and TRBJ2-3, reads SQTIHQWPATLVQPVGSPLSLECTVEGTSNPNLYWYRQAAGRGLQLLFYSVGIGQISSEVPQNLSASRPQDRQFILSSKKLLLSDSGFYLCAWSVGRGLTDTQYFGPGTRLTVL.

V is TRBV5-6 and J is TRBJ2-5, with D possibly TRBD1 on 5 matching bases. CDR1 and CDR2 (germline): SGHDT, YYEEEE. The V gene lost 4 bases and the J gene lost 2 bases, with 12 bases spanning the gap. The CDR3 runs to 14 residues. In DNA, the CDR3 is TGTGCCAGCAGCCTACAGGTCGGGCAAGAGACCCAGTACTTC. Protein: CASSLQVGQETQYF.

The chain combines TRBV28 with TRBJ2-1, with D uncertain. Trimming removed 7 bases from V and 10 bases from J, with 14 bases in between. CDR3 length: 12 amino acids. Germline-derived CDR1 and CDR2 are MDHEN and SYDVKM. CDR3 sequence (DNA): TGTGCCAGCAAACCCGCCCCCGGGGAGCAGTTCTTC. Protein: CASKPAPGEQFF. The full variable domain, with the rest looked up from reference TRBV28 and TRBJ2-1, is DVKVTQSSRYLVKRTGEKVFLECVQDMDHENMFWYRQDPGLGLRLIYFSYDVKMKEKGDIPEGYSVSREKKERFSLILESASTNQTSMYLCASKPAPGEQFFGPGTRLTVL.

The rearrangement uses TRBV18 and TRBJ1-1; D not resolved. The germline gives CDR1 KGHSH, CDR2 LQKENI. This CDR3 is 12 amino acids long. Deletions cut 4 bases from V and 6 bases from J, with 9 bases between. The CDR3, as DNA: TGTGCCAGCTCACGGTCAGCTTCTGAAGCTTTCTTT. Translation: CASSRSASEAFF.

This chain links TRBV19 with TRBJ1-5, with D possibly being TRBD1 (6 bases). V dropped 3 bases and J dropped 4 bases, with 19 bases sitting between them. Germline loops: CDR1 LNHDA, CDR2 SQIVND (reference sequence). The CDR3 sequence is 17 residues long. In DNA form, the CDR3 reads TGTGCCAGTAGTATCCGACAGGTCCTCCGAGTAAATCAGCCCCAGCATTTT. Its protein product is CASSIRQVLRVNQPQHF.

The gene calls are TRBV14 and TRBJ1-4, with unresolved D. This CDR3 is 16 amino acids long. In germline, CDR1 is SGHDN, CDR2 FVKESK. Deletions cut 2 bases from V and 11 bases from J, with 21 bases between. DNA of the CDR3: TGTGCCAGCAGCCAACAGTCAGGTATAGATGGCGGGAAACTGTTTTTT. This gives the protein CASSQQSGIDGGKLFF.

CDR3 region: CASSQGRESYEQYF. The CDR3 DNA is TGCGCCAGCAGCCAAGGCCGCGAGTCCTACGAGCAGTACTTC. The genes are TRBV4-1 and TRBJ2-7; D uncertain. CDR3 length equals 14 residues. The V and J ends lost 1 base and 1 base respectively, with 8 bases between them. Germline loops: CDR1 MGHRA, CDR2 YSYEKL.

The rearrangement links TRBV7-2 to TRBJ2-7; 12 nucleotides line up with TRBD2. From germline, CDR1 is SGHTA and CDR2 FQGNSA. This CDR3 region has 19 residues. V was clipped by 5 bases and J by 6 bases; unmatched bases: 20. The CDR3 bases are TGTGCCAGCAGCCCCAGGGACAGGGGCCTAGCGGGGGGGGTGAGCGAGCAGTACTTC. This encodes CASSPRDRGLAGGVSEQYF.

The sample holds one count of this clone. The CDR3 DNA sequence: TGTGCCAGCAGCCAAGATTTGACAGCAAATTCACCCCTCCACTTT. It yields the protein CASSQDLTANSPLHF. The rearrangement links TRBV14 to TRBJ1-6, with a tentative D call TRBD1 (5 bases). Germline CDR1 and CDR2: SGHDN and FVKESK. Between the trimmed V and J ends, which lost 0 bases and 7 bases, there was a span of 10 bases. The CDR3 consists of 15 residues.

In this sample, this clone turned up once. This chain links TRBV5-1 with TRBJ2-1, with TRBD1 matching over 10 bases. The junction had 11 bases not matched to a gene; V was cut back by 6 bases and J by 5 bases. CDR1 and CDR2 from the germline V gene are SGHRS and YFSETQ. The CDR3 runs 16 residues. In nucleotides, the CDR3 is TGCGCCAGCATCCAGGGGCCGGGACAGGGGCACAATGAGCAGTTCTTC. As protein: CASIQGPGQGHNEQFF. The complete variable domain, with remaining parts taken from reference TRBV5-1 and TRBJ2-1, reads KAGVTQTPRYLIKTRGQQVTLSCSPISGHRSVSWYQQTPGQGLQFLFEYFSETQRNKGNFPGRFSGRQFSNSRSEMNVSTLELGDSALYLCASIQGPGQGHNEQFFGPGTRLTVL.

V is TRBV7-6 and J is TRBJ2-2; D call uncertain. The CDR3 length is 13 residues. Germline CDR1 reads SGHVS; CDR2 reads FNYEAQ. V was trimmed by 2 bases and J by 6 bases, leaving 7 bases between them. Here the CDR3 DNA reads TGTGCCAGCAGCTTAACCTCGTCCGGGGAGCTGTTTTTT. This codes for CASSLTSSGELFF.

CDR3 sequence reads: CATYRDYIYNEQFF. Written as DNA, the CDR3 is TGCGCCACGTACCGGGACTACATCTACAATGAGCAGTTCTTC. This chain joins TRBV5-1 and TRBJ2-1; 7 bases line up with TRBD2. The junction had 9 bases not matched to a gene; V was cut back by 9 bases and J by 3 bases. CDR1 and CDR2 from the germline V gene are SGHRS and YFSETQ. The CDR3 extends over 14 amino acids. The variable domain in full, with the rest retrieved from reference TRBV5-1 and TRBJ2-1, is KAGVTQTPRYLIKTRGQQVTLSCSPISGHRSVSWYQQTPGQGLQFLFEYFSETQRNKGNFPGRFSGRQFSNSRSEMNVSTLELGDSALYLCATYRDYIYNEQFFGPGTRLTVL.

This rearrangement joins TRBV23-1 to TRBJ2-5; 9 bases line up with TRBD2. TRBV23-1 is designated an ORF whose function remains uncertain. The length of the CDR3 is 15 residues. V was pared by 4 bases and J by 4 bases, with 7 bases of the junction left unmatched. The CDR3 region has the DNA TGCGCCAGCAGTCTTGGCGGGAGGGCGGGAGAGACCCAGTACTTC. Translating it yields CASSLGGRAGETQYF.

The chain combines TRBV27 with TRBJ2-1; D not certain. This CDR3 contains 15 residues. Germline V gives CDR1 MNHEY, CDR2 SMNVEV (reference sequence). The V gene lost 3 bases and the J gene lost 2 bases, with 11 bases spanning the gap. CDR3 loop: CASSFGLGPYNEQFF. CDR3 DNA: TGTGCCAGCAGTTTTGGGCTAGGCCCCTACAATGAGCAGTTCTTC.

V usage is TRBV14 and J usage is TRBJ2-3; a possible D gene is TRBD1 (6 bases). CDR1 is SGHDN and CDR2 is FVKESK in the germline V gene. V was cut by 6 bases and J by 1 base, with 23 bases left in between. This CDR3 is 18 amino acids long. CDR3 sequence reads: CASSRRQRGSAGTDTQYF. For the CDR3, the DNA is TGTGCCAGCAGTCGGAGACAGAGGGGGTCGGCCGGCACAGATACGCAGTATTTT.

CDR3 coding DNA: TGTGCCAGCAGCTTTCAGGGAAGCGGGGCTTTCTTT. It encodes CASSFQGSGAFF. The rearrangement links TRBV7-6 to TRBJ1-1; possibly TRBD1 for D (5 bases). This CDR3 has 12 amino acids. Trimming took off 3 bases at V and 11 bases at J, with 13 bases between the two ends. Germline assignment: CDR1 SGHVS and CDR2 FNYEAQ.

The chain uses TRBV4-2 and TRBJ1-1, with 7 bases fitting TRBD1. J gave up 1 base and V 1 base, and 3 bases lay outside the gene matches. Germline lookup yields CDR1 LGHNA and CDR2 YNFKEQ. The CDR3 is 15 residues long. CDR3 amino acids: CASSQAWTGNTEAFF. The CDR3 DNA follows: TGTGCCAGCAGCCAAGCCTGGACAGGGAACACTGAAGCTTTCTTT.